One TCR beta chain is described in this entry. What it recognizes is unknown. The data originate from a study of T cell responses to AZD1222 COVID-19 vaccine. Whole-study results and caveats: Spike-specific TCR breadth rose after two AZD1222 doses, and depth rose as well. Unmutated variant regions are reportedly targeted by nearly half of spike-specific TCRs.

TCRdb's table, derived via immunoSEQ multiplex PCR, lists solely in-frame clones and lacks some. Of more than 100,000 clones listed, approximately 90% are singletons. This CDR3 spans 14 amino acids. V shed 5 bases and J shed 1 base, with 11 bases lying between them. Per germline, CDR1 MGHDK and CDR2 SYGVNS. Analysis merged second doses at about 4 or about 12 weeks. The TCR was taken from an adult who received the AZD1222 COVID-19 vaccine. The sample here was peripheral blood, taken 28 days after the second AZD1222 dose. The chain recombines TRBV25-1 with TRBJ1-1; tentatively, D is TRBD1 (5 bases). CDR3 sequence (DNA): TGTGCCAGCAGTCCATATGGGGGGAACACTGAAGCTTTCTTT. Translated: CASSPYGGNTEAFF.